Shown below are 30 T cell receptor beta chains from a single sample sequenced in a study of human T cells and chemical hapten exposure. As for time point: pre-sensitization, week 0. Documented treatment: therapeutic diphenylcyclopropenone sensitization with weekly scalp DPC. TCRdb reprocessed the RACE reads via MiXCR and lists one record per CDR3 protein. The sample has a few hundred thousand distinct CDR3 sequences, 7.5% to 10% seen once. The sequences come from whole blood, collected in connection with sensitization to the hapten diphenylcyclopropenone (DPC). Receptors originate from a woman aged 40 to 55 with alopecia areata. Some clones in this sample may be carry-over from other donors' samples.

V gene TRBV29-1 combines with J gene TRBJ2-3; possibly TRBD1 for D (6 bases). Trimming shortened V by 5 bases and J by 5 bases, and 14 bases separated the two germline ends. The CDR3 sequence is 13 residues long. Germline CDR1 reads SQVTM; CDR2 reads ANQGSEA. The CDR3 DNA reads as TGCAGCGTTCAGGGGCCTCTCCAAGATACGCAGTATTTT. Its protein product is CSVQGPLQDTQYF.

This clonotype has a handful of counts. The rearrangement joins TRBV6-2 or TRBV6-3 to TRBJ2-1; perhaps D is TRBD1 or TRBD2 (5 bases each). The CDR3 contains 13 residues. The germline CDR1 and CDR2 sequences are MNHEY and SVGEGT. With 6 bases removed from V and 4 bases from J, the gap between germline ends came to 10 bases. Here the CDR3 reads CASRRDAYNEQFF. The DNA of the CDR3 is TGTGCCAGCAGAAGGGACGCTTACAATGAGCAGTTCTTC.

This clonotype was observed many times. The genes are TRBV29-1 and TRBJ2-1; 7 bases map to TRBD1. J lost 5 bases, V lost 7 bases, and 8 bases had no gene match. Germline values: CDR1 SQVTM, CDR2 ANQGSEA. The CDR3 length is 13 residues. The CDR3 DNA sequence: TGCAGCGCAATCCGGGACAGAAACAATGAGCAGTTCTTC. The encoded protein is CSAIRDRNNEQFF.

The sample holds a few counts of this clonotype. V usage is TRBV25-1 and J usage is TRBJ1-1; D is ambiguous. CDR1 MGHDK and CDR2 SYGVNS come from the germline V gene. The germline V and J ends were trimmed by 4 bases and 1 base, with 7 bases remaining between them. CDR3 length: 13 amino acids. The CDR3: CASSGEGNTEAFF. CDR3 nucleotide sequence: TGTGCCAGCAGTGGGGAGGGGAACACTGAAGCTTTCTTT.

A few counts support this clonotype. This sequence joins TRBV28 and TRBJ2-4, with TRBD2 matching 14 bases. CDR3 size: 14 residues. V shed 11 bases and J 4 bases; nucleotides not matched to a gene: 4. Germline CDR1 and CDR2: MDHEN and SYDVKM. This CDR3 is CAAGLAGGKNIQYF. CDR3 coding DNA: TGTGCCGCCGGACTAGCGGGAGGAAAAAACATTCAGTACTTC.

The rearrangement links TRBV6-6 to TRBJ2-2; possible D gene TRBD2, 5 bases. Germline V lookup: CDR1 MNHNY, CDR2 SVGAGI (reference sequence). The V end was cut by 0 bases, the J end by 0 bases, with 5 bases between. CDR3 length: 15 residues. CDR3 DNA sequence: TGTGCCAGCAGTTACTCCGGGACGAACACCGGGGAGCTGTTTTTT. It is translated as CASSYSGTNTGELFF.

This clonotype was found a few times. CDR3 nucleotides: TGTGCCAGCAGCCCAGGGGGGACGATGAACACTGAAGCTTTCTTT. This codes for CASSPGGTMNTEAFF. The chain uses TRBV28 and TRBJ1-1; TRBD1 matches 7 bases. Germline V gives CDR1 MDHEN, CDR2 SYDVKM. J lost 0 bases, V lost 6 bases, and 7 bases had no gene match. The CDR3 is made up of 15 amino acids.

This chain joins TRBV28 and TRBJ2-2; tentatively, D is TRBD1 (5 bases). This CDR3 is 15 amino acids long. The germline V gene has CDR1 MDHEN and CDR2 SYDVKM. V dropped 4 bases and J dropped 3 bases, with 12 bases sitting between them. The CDR3 protein is CASSSLTGDTGELFF. The CDR3 DNA is TGTGCCAGCAGTTCCCTAACAGGTGACACCGGGGAGCTGTTTTTT.

This chain connects TRBV20-1 to TRBJ1-4; TRBD1 might be the D (6 bases). This CDR3 is built from 13 residues. Germline V gives CDR1 DFQATT, CDR2 SNEGSKA (reference sequence). V shed 3 bases and J shed 8 bases, with 13 bases lying between them. The DNA for the CDR3 is TGCAGTGCTAGCCCCGGGGGCCGGGAAAAACTGTTTTTT. This encodes CSASPGGREKLFF.

This chain connects TRBV5-8 to TRBJ1-5; tentative D call: TRBD1 (6 bases). Trimming removed 4 bases from V and 12 bases from J, with 14 bases in between. This CDR3 comprises 12 residues. Germline V lookup: CDR1 SGHTS, CDR2 YDEGEE. CDR3 amino acids: CASSVRDTLQHF. CDR3 DNA: TGTGCCAGCAGCGTCCGGGACACTCTCCAGCATTTT. The entire variable domain, with the rest obtained from reference TRBV5-8 and TRBJ1-5, is as follows: EAGVTQSPTHLIKTRGQQATLRCSPISGHTSVYWYQQALGLGLQFLLWYDEGEERNRGNFPPRFSGRQFPNYSSELNVNALELEDSALYLCASSVRDTLQHFGDGTRLSIL.

The genes are TRBV6-2 or TRBV6-3 and TRBJ2-7; D is perhaps TRBD2 (5 bases). In germline, CDR1 is MNHEY, CDR2 SVGEGT. There are 13 residues in the CDR3. Between the trimmed V and J ends, which lost 4 bases and 1 base, there was a span of 8 bases. As DNA, the CDR3 is TGTGCCAGCAGTTCAGAGGGTTCCTACGAGCAGTACTTC. Protein sequence: CASSSEGSYEQYF.

In its sample, this clonotype was seen a few times. The CDR3 bases are TGTGCCAGCCAACCCCCCGGAGGGGATAATTCACCCCTCCACTTT. The encoded protein is CASQPPGGDNSPLHF. The chain recombines TRBV6-5 with TRBJ1-6; tentative D call: TRBD1 (5 bases). The CDR3 runs 15 residues. Trimming pared 8 bases from V and 5 bases from J, leaving 16 bases between. Germline-derived CDR1 and CDR2 are MNHEY and SVGAGI.

This clonotype was observed a handful of times. The chain combines TRBV7-2 with TRBJ2-2, with 8 bases fitting TRBD2. Germline values: CDR1 SGHTA, CDR2 FQGNSA. The CDR3 is 17 amino acids. V lost 0 bases, J lost 6 bases, and 9 bases stayed unmatched. In nucleotides, the CDR3 is TGTGCCAGCAGCTTAGCGCCCAGCGGGAGTTTTCCCGGGGAGCTGTTTTTT. Translation gives CASSLAPSGSFPGELFF. Supplemented by reference TRBV7-2 and TRBJ2-2, the full variable domain reads GAGVSQSPSNKVTEKGKDVELRCDPISGHTALYWYRQSLGQGLEFLIYFQGNSAPDKSGLPSDRFSAERTGGSVSTLTIQRTQQEDSAVYLCASSLAPSGSFPGELFFGEGSRLTVL.

The chain couples TRBV6-5 to TRBJ1-4, with D possibly matching TRBD1 (6 bases). From germline, CDR1 is MNHEY and CDR2 SVGAGI. This CDR3 is built from 16 residues. Trimming pared 0 bases from V and 8 bases from J, leaving 16 bases between. The CDR3 region has the DNA TGTGCCAGCAGTTACTCGCTCGCGGGGGGCGCGGAAAAACTGTTTTTT. Its protein is CASSYSLAGGAEKLFF.

This rearrangement joins TRBV6-2 or TRBV6-3 to TRBJ1-1, with 9 bases aligning to TRBD1. With V trimmed by 8 bases and J by 11 bases, 12 bases remained unmatched. The CDR3 length is 13 residues. In germline, CDR1 is MNHEY, CDR2 SVGEGT. Here the CDR3 reads CASGRGQGDWAFF. CDR3 DNA sequence: TGTGCCAGCGGCCGGGGACAGGGAGATTGGGCTTTCTTT.

This clonotype was observed at least ten times. The gene calls are TRBV6-2 or TRBV6-3 and TRBJ2-1; D is unclear. The V gene's germline CDR1 is MNHEY and CDR2 SVGEGT. The CDR3 has 14 amino acids. The ends were cut back, 2 bases at V and 1 base at J, with 6 bases in the middle. In nucleotides, the CDR3 is TGTGCCAGCAGTTACATGGTTTCCTACAATGAGCAGTTCTTC. Protein product: CASSYMVSYNEQFF.

The chain joins TRBV10-3 to TRBJ2-5; unclear D gene. Germline V CDR1 and CDR2: ENHRY, SYGVKD. V gave up 0 bases and J gave up 5 bases, with 13 bases separating them. This CDR3 spans 15 amino acids. The CDR3 is CAISESGSSSETQYF. The CDR3 DNA reads as TGTGCCATCAGTGAGTCAGGCAGTAGCTCCGAGACCCAGTACTTC.

This chain joins TRBV6-2 or TRBV6-3 and TRBJ2-1; 9 bases map to TRBD2. The CDR3 length is 20 residues. The J segment lost 5 bases and the V segment lost 7 bases, leaving 24 bases of the junction unmatched. CDR1 and CDR2 (germline): MNHEY, SVGEGT. The CDR3 here is CASTHWRGRARAADHNEQFF. CDR3 coding DNA: TGTGCCAGCACACACTGGCGCGGGAGGGCCAGAGCCGCCGACCACAATGAGCAGTTCTTC.

This clonotype was seen repeatedly, ten times or more. The V call is TRBV5-6, the J call TRBJ2-7, with D perhaps matching TRBD1 (5 bases). V was trimmed by 0 bases and J by 5 bases, leaving 9 bases between them. The germline gives CDR1 SGHDT, CDR2 YYEEEE. CDR3 length: 13 amino acids. CDR3 nucleotide sequence: TGTGCCAGCAGCTTGGTTTCAGGGAACGAGCAGTACTTC. It specifies CASSLVSGNEQYF.

This clonotype appeared a few times. V is TRBV29-1 and J is TRBJ2-2, with D perhaps matching TRBD2 (5 bases). Germline V gene sequence: CDR1 SQVTM, CDR2 ANQGSEA. The V gene lost 2 bases and the J gene lost 4 bases, with 11 bases spanning the gap. CDR3 size: 14 residues. CDR3: CSVEMWESTGELFF. CDR3 bases: TGCAGCGTTGAAATGTGGGAGTCCACCGGGGAGCTGTTTTTT.

The chain links TRBV12-3 or TRBV12-4 to TRBJ1-1; D is unclear. CDR3 length: 14 residues. Trimming pared 1 base from V and 3 bases from J, leaving 9 bases between. DNA of the CDR3: TGTGCCAGCAGTTTAGTCGGGGTTCACACTGAAGCTTTCTTT. It encodes CASSLVGVHTEAFF.

This clonotype appeared a few times. The V and J genes are TRBV7-2 and TRBJ1-3; D remains unclear. CDR3 length equals 14 residues. Deletions cut 6 bases from V and 0 bases from J, with 9 bases between. The V gene's germline CDR1 is SGHTA and CDR2 FQGNSA. The CDR3 reads CASREGLSGNTIYF. DNA for the CDR3: TGTGCCAGCAGGGAGGGCCTCTCTGGAAACACCATATATTTT.

In its sample, this clonotype was seen many times. The chain combines TRBV29-1 with TRBJ1-1; D uncertain. The V and J ends lost 6 bases and 3 bases respectively, with 5 bases between them. There are 10 residues in the CDR3. The germline gives CDR1 SQVTM, CDR2 ANQGSEA. The CDR3 DNA is TGCAGCGTGATGGACACTGAAGCTTTCTTT. This codes for CSVMDTEAFF. Full variable domain (outside the CDR3, taken from reference TRBV29-1 and TRBJ1-1): SAVISQKPSRDICQRGTSLTIQCQVDSQVTMMFWYRQQPGQSLTLIATANQGSEATYESGFVIDKFPISRPNLTFSTLTVSNMSPEDSSIYLCSVMDTEAFFGQGTRLTVV.

This clonotype was counted only a few times. V gene TRBV18 combines with J gene TRBJ1-4; tentative D call: TRBD1 (6 bases). The V gene's germline CDR1 is KGHSH and CDR2 LQKENI. The CDR3 is made up of 14 amino acids. V lost 6 bases, J lost 4 bases, and 12 bases lay in between. In DNA form, the CDR3 reads TGTGCCAGCTCGCAACAGGGCGGTAATGAAAAACTGTTTTTT. Its translation is CASSQQGGNEKLFF.

The gene calls are TRBV7-9 and TRBJ2-1; 10 nucleotides line up with TRBD1. The germline gives CDR1 SEHNR, CDR2 FQNEAQ (reference sequence). The CDR3 is 17 amino acids. J gave up 7 bases and V 3 bases, and 12 bases lay outside the gene matches. This CDR3 is CASSFPKAGQGLNEQFF. In DNA form, the CDR3 reads TGTGCCAGCAGCTTTCCAAAAGCGGGACAGGGGTTGAATGAGCAGTTCTTC.

This chain joins TRBV7-6 and TRBJ1-6; D is undetermined. The germline V and J ends were trimmed by 2 bases and 5 bases, with 7 bases remaining between them. The CDR3 runs to 14 residues. Germline V gene lookup returns CDR1 SGHVS and CDR2 FNYEAQ. CDR3 bases: TGTGCCAGCAGCTTAACGGGGAATAATTCACCCCTCCACTTT. This encodes CASSLTGNNSPLHF.

This clonotype was detected only a few times. J is TRBJ1-3 and V is TRBV6-6; 7 bases are a match to TRBD1. The junction had 8 bases not matched to a gene; V was cut back by 3 bases and J by 6 bases. The CDR3 is made up of 15 amino acids. Germline V lookup: CDR1 MNHNY, CDR2 SVGAGI (reference sequence). The CDR3 coding sequence is TGTGCCAGCAGTTATAAACAGGGGTCCACAAACACCATATATTTT. It is translated as CASSYKQGSTNTIYF.

This clonotype was seen at least ten times. The chain couples TRBV7-9 to TRBJ1-2; no clear D gene. The length of the CDR3 is 14 residues. Germline V CDR1 and CDR2: SEHNR, FQNEAQ (reference sequence). The V gene lost 6 bases and the J gene lost 8 bases, with 19 bases spanning the gap. The CDR3 DNA follows: TGTGCCAGCAGTCCCGGTTCCGGGCTCGGGGGCTACACCTTC. Residues: CASSPGSGLGGYTF.

This clonotype was seen a handful of times. The chain employs TRBV6-6 and TRBJ1-1; TRBD1 might be the D (5 bases). In germline, CDR1 is MNHNY, CDR2 SVGAGI (reference sequence). This CDR3 contains 14 residues. Between the trimmed V and J ends, which lost 2 bases and 0 bases, there was a span of 7 bases. The CDR3 DNA is TGTGCCAGCAGTTACGGGGGGGTGAACACTGAAGCTTTCTTT. Residues: CASSYGGVNTEAFF.

In the case of this clonotype: This CDR3 is missing its conserved last phenylalanine or tryptophan, likely due to a read error. This chain uses TRBV2 with TRBJ2-1; TRBD2 aligns across 9 bases. This CDR3 region has 15 residues. V shed 10 bases and J 9 bases; nucleotides not matched to a gene: 16. Germline V CDR1 and CDR2: SNHLY, FYNNEI. CDR3 sequence (DNA): TGTGCCACCCGTCCCTTTAGCGGGAGTAACGGTGAGCAGTTCTTA. This sequence encodes CATRPFSGSNGEQFL.